This T cell receptor (beta chain) was captured in a study of metastatic and nonmetastatic thyroid tumors. Study context: Malignant and benign thyroid patients had repertoires compared in peripheral blood and tumor or nodule tissue.

The germline CDR1 and CDR2 sequences are SEHNR and FQNEAQ (reference sequence). This CDR3 comprises 12 residues. Trimming took off 5 bases at V and 12 bases at J, with 16 bases between the two ends. No patient received treatment before thyroid surgery. Through MiXCR, TCRdb re-clonotyped the PCR reads. The sample shows around 16,000 clones, about 35% of them seen only once. The sample taken for sequencing was tumor tissue. The origin of this receptor is a male donor with papillary thyroid cancer or a benign thyroid nodule (not recorded which). Some clones in this sample may be carry-over from other donors' samples. The chain links TRBV7-9 to TRBJ1-1; no clear D gene. DNA for the CDR3: TGTGCCAGCAGCCCCGGACCGGTCGGTTCTTTCTTT. This sequence encodes CASSPGPVGSFF.